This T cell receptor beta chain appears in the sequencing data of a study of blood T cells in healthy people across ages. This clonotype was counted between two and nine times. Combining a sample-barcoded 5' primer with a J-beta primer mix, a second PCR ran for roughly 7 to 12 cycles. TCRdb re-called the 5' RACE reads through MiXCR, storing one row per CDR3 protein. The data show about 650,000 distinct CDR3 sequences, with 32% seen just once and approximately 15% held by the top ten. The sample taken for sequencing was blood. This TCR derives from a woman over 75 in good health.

CDR3 loop: CASSQGRAVGGELFF. The CDR3 DNA follows: TGTGCCAGCAGCCAGGGGAGGGCGGTTGGCGGGGAGCTGTTTTTT. This chain links TRBV4-2 with TRBJ2-2, with TRBD2 identical over 7 bases. The length of the CDR3 is 15 residues. The V and J ends lost 3 bases and 7 bases, in that order; junction bases with no gene match: 8. In germline, CDR1 is LGHNA, CDR2 YNFKEQ.